A selection of T cell receptor beta chains follows, all from one sample in a study of cytomegalovirus exposure and HLA in healthy donors. Assay used: immunoSEQ multiplex PCR; TCRdb lists only in-frame clones, some missing. The sample carries over 100,000 clones, around 73% recorded once. The sample taken for sequencing was PBMCs. The receptor set was obtained from a female donor in good health and CMV-seronegative. The CDR3 runs from the conserved cysteine through the conserved F or W. D genes are given only for firm matches. Only part of the rows carry a size: once, few, many, or a class if the clone is expanded.

NA	TRBD2	TRBV30	TRBJ2-7	CAWSVLAGGLVAYEQYF	TGTGCCTGGAGTGTACTAGCGGGAGGGTTAGTTGCCTACGAGCAGTACTTC
NA	TRBD1	TRBV2	TRBJ2-7	CASNWTGIYEQYF	TGTGCCAGCAACTGGACAGGGATTTACGAGCAGTACTTC
NA	TRBD1	TRBV5-1	TRBJ1-3	CASSGQGGSGNTIYF	TGCGCCAGCAGCGGACAGGGTGGATCTGGAAACACCATATATTTT
NA	NA	TRBV28	TRBJ1-2	CASSFTGLSGYTF	TGTGCCAGCAGTTTTACAGGGTTGAGTGGCTACACCTTC
NA	NA	TRBV2	TRBJ2-7	CASSEGRAYEQYF	TGTGCCAGCAGTGAAGGCAGGGCCTACGAGCAGTACTTC
NA	TRBD1	TRBV7-3	TRBJ1-4	CASSLNPPDRANEKLFF	TGTGCCAGCAGCTTAAACCCCCCGGACAGGGCGAATGAAAAACTGTTTTTT
NA	NA	TRBV11-2	TRBJ1-3	CASSSGGGSGNTIYF	TGTGCCAGCAGCTCGGGCGGGGGGTCTGGAAACACCATATATTTT
few	NA	TRBV10-1	TRBJ1-5	CASYFRSCPQPQHF	TGCGCCAGCTACTTCCGAAGTTGTCCTCAGCCCCAGCATTTT
NA	TRBD1	TRBV7-9	TRBJ1-5	CASSSTGGLNQPQHF	TGTGCCAGCAGTTCCACAGGGGGTTTAAATCAGCCCCAGCATTTT
once	TRBD2	TRBV4-3	TRBJ2-1	CASSQDSREGGVNEQFF	TGCGCCAGCAGCCAAGATAGCCGGGAGGGAGGGGTCAATGAGCAGTTCTTC
NA	NA	TRBV5-1	TRBJ1-4	CASSSTAATNEKLFF	TGCGCCAGCAGCTCCACAGCTGCAACTAATGAAAAACTGTTTTTT
NA	NA	TRBV18	TRBJ2-5	CASSSGLAETQYF	TGTGCCAGCTCTTCGGGGCTAGCGGAGACCCAGTACTTC